This paragraph covers one T cell receptor beta chain sequence. The CDR3 contains 16 residues. With 5 bases clipped from V and 2 bases from J, the junction kept 12 bases outside the gene matches. Germline V lookup: CDR1 SGHKS, CDR2 YYEKEE (reference sequence). This entry comes from a study of blood T cell repertoires in COVID-19. As for the study in general: Donors in the United States, Italy and Spain gave samples during acute or convalescent COVID-19. PBMCs, B-cell-depleted T cells, or T cells provided the cDNA or gDNA that made up the material.

In the authors' methods: The assay estimated nucleated cells by amplifying reference gene primers. Data came from immunoSEQ multiplex PCR; TCRdb stores just in-frame clones and leaves some out. V, J and clone size derive from that table, while D and trimming were established from the DNA sequence. The sample records hundreds of thousands of clones, approximately 80% being singletons. The genes are TRBV5-5 and TRBJ1-1; TRBD1 aligns across 7 bases. This sequence was found in an elderly woman with acute or convalescent COVID-19. The sequenced sample was peripheral blood. The CDR3 DNA reads TGTGCCAGCAGGTACAGCCTGGGACAGAAAAACACTGAAGCTTTCTTT. It encodes CASRYSLGQKNTEAFF.